This T cell receptor (beta chain) was documented in a study of CD8+ T cells in alopecia areata. Findings of the study overall: TCR sharing was clearer in mice than between patients, perhaps partly owing to patient HLA diversity. Scalp specimens additionally yield sequences from normal skin's resident alphabeta T cells. Alopecia totalis/universalis scalp especially showed more expanded CD8+ clones than normal scalp.

Concerning this clone: What it binds is unknown.

Investigators sorted PBMCs to obtain both CD4+ and CD8+ T cells. V dropped 6 bases and J dropped 3 bases, with 15 bases sitting between them. The CDR3 spans 15 residues. Germline V gene data show CDR1 as SNHLY and CDR2 as FYNNEI. Sequencing used cDNA as its template, made by extracting RNA and reverse transcribing it. Some clones are missing from TCRdb's copy, which holds only in-frame ones; the method was immunoSEQ multiplex PCR. The top ten hold about 4.4% of the sample, which has 150,000 to 200,000 clones, about 60% seen once. The receptor was isolated from a human donor in good health. The sample was CD4+ T cells sorted from blood. The chain combines TRBV2 with TRBJ1-5, with D perhaps matching TRBD1 (5 bases). The CDR3 is CASSPTGGDNQPQHF. The CDR3 region has the DNA TGTGCCAGCAGCCCCACTGGGGGAGACAATCAGCCCCAGCATTTT.